This is a list of T cell receptor beta chains from one sample in a study of blood T cell repertoires in COVID-19. Repertoires were generated with immunoSEQ multiplex PCR, while TCRdb's copy carries only in-frame clones and drops some. The data contain around 31,000 clones, approximately 87% of them singletons. Material: peripheral blood. These receptors were taken from a human donor with active COVID-19. The donor label of this sample is uncertain. Both conserved end residues are part of each CDR3. Each record gives: V gene, D gene, clone size, J gene, CDR3 protein, CDR3 DNA. A D gene is named only where the DNA matches it firmly. Clone size is given for some rows only: seen once, a few or many times, or a class if the clone is expanded.

v_gene: TRBV28; d_gene: TRBD1; abundance: -; j_gene: TRBJ1-4; CDR3aa: CASLGQGREKLFF; CDR3nt: TGTGCCAGCCTGGGACAGGGGAGGGAAAAACTGTTTTTT
v_gene: TRBV7-5; d_gene: -; abundance: -; j_gene: TRBJ1-5; CDR3aa: CARSLGWSGTGVQPQHF; CDR3nt: TGTGCCAGAAGCTTAGGGTGGTCCGGGACAGGGGTTCAGCCCCAGCATTTT
v_gene: TRBV7-7; d_gene: TRBD1; abundance: -; j_gene: TRBJ1-4; CDR3aa: CASSQTTGGNEKLFF; CDR3nt: TGTGCTAGCAGCCAGACGACAGGGGGGAATGAAAAACTGTTTTTT
v_gene: TRBV6-5; d_gene: -; abundance: -; j_gene: TRBJ2-7; CDR3aa: CASTYRYEQYF; CDR3nt: TGTGCCAGCACCTATCGGTACGAGCAGTACTTC
v_gene: TRBV9; d_gene: TRBD1; abundance: -; j_gene: TRBJ2-7; CDR3aa: CASSARTGAYEQYF; CDR3nt: TGTGCCAGCAGTGCCAGGACAGGGGCCTACGAGCAGTACTTC
v_gene: TRBV6-1; d_gene: -; abundance: -; j_gene: TRBJ2-1; CDR3aa: CASSEDVVYNEQFF; CDR3nt: TGTGCCAGCAGTGAAGACGTAGTATACAATGAGCAGTTCTTC
v_gene: TRBV14; d_gene: -; abundance: -; j_gene: TRBJ1-6; CDR3aa: CASRGGAIGSDSPLHF; CDR3nt: TGTGCCAGCAGGGGGGGGGCCATCGGCTCAGATTCACCCCTCCACTTT
v_gene: TRBV7-2; d_gene: TRBD1; abundance: -; j_gene: TRBJ2-1; CDR3aa: CASSLAYGTAYNEQFF; CDR3nt: TGTGCCAGCAGCTTAGCGTACGGGACAGCCTACAATGAGCAGTTCTTC
v_gene: TRBV7-3; d_gene: TRBD2; abundance: -; j_gene: TRBJ2-3; CDR3aa: CASSSGGTPHTDTQYF; CDR3nt: TGTGCCAGCAGTTCCGGGGGGACTCCCCACACAGATACGCAGTATTTT
v_gene: TRBV11-2; d_gene: -; abundance: -; j_gene: TRBJ2-5; CDR3aa: CASSLGSQGNQETQYF; CDR3nt: TGTGCCAGCAGCTTAGGGAGTCAGGGAAACCAAGAGACCCAGTACTTC
v_gene: TRBV4-1; d_gene: -; abundance: -; j_gene: TRBJ1-1; CDR3aa: CASSQETANTEAFF; CDR3nt: TGCGCCAGCAGCCAGGAGACAGCGAACACTGAAGCTTTCTTT
v_gene: TRBV29-1; d_gene: -; abundance: once; j_gene: TRBJ2-5; CDR3aa: CSVEVASKETQYF; CDR3nt: TGCAGCGTTGAAGTAGCGTCCAAAGAGACCCAGTACTTC
v_gene: TRBV3-1/TRBV3-2; d_gene: -; abundance: -; j_gene: TRBJ2-7; CDR3aa: CASSQEALYEQYF; CDR3nt: TGCGCCAGCAGCCAAGAGGCCCTCTACGAGCAGTACTTC
v_gene: TRBV5-1; d_gene: -; abundance: -; j_gene: TRBJ2-1; CDR3aa: CASSLRRKALPGGNEQFF; CDR3nt: TGCGCCAGCAGCTTGCGACGGAAGGCACTCCCAGGAGGCAATGAGCAGTTCTTC
v_gene: TRBV19; d_gene: -; abundance: medium-sized; j_gene: TRBJ1-5; CDR3aa: CASSIIGNQPQHF; CDR3nt: TGTGCCAGTAGTATTATCGGCAATCAGCCCCAGCATTTT
v_gene: TRBV11-2; d_gene: -; abundance: -; j_gene: TRBJ2-7; CDR3aa: CASRLVYEQYF; CDR3nt: TGTGCCAGCAGACTAGTCTACGAGCAGTACTTC
v_gene: TRBV7-2; d_gene: -; abundance: -; j_gene: TRBJ2-2; CDR3aa: CASKNMPNTGELFF; CDR3nt: TGTGCCAGCAAGAACATGCCGAACACCGGGGAGCTGTTTTTT
v_gene: TRBV24-1; d_gene: -; abundance: few; j_gene: TRBJ2-3; CDR3aa: CATGSGSTDTQYF; CDR3nt: TGTGCCACAGGTTCGGGTAGCACAGATACGCAGTATTTT
v_gene: TRBV24-1; d_gene: -; abundance: -; j_gene: TRBJ2-2; CDR3aa: CATSNRAGSNTGELFF; CDR3nt: TGTGCCACCAGTAACCGGGCAGGGTCGAACACCGGGGAGCTGTTTTTT
v_gene: TRBV19; d_gene: -; abundance: -; j_gene: TRBJ2-5; CDR3aa: CASSIDRVRVETQYF; CDR3nt: TGTGCCAGTAGTATAGATCGGGTCAGGGTAGAGACCCAGTACTTC
v_gene: TRBV4-2; d_gene: -; abundance: -; j_gene: TRBJ2-1; CDR3aa: CASSQGGFLGTYNEQFF; CDR3nt: TGTGCCAGCAGCCAAGGCGGGTTTCTCGGTACCTACAATGAGCAGTTCTTC
v_gene: TRBV18; d_gene: TRBD1; abundance: -; j_gene: TRBJ1-5; CDR3aa: CASSSGQGSDQPQHF; CDR3nt: TGTGCCAGCTCATCGGGACAGGGGAGTGATCAGCCCCAGCATTTT
v_gene: TRBV5-5; d_gene: -; abundance: -; j_gene: TRBJ2-2; CDR3aa: CASSSRGTRELFF; CDR3nt: TGTGCCAGCAGCTCCCGAGGTACCAGGGAGCTGTTTTTT
v_gene: TRBV5-1; d_gene: -; abundance: -; j_gene: TRBJ2-7; CDR3aa: CASSTGSSYEQYF; CDR3nt: TGCGCCAGCAGCACGGGATCCTCCTACGAGCAGTACTTC
v_gene: TRBV19; d_gene: TRBD1; abundance: -; j_gene: TRBJ1-3; CDR3aa: CASRRQGAMRGTIYF; CDR3nt: TGTGCCAGTAGGCGACAGGGGGCGATGAGGGGCACCATATATTTT
v_gene: TRBV3-1/TRBV3-2; d_gene: TRBD2; abundance: -; j_gene: TRBJ2-1; CDR3aa: CASSREARTSSYNEQFF; CDR3nt: TGTGCCAGCAGCCGAGAAGCACGGACTAGCTCCTACAATGAGCAGTTCTTC
v_gene: TRBV19; d_gene: -; abundance: -; j_gene: TRBJ1-5; CDR3aa: CASSIPDQPQHF; CDR3nt: TGTGCCAGTAGTATTCCCGATCAGCCCCAGCATTTT
v_gene: TRBV5-1; d_gene: TRBD1; abundance: -; j_gene: TRBJ2-2; CDR3aa: CASSGGTGGTGELFF; CDR3nt: TGCGCCAGCAGCGGCGGGACAGGGGGCACCGGGGAGCTGTTTTTT
v_gene: TRBV5-1; d_gene: TRBD1; abundance: once; j_gene: TRBJ1-1; CDR3aa: CASSRLQGLNTEAFF; CDR3nt: TGCGCCAGCAGCCGATTACAGGGGTTGAACACTGAAGCTTTCTTT
v_gene: TRBV5-6; d_gene: TRBD2; abundance: -; j_gene: TRBJ2-5; CDR3aa: CASSSSGSVETQYF; CDR3nt: TGTGCCAGCAGTTCTAGCGGGAGCGTGGAGACCCAGTACTTC
v_gene: TRBV7-2; d_gene: -; abundance: -; j_gene: TRBJ2-2; CDR3aa: CASGYRLNTGELFF; CDR3nt: TGTGCCAGCGGATACAGGTTAAACACCGGGGAGCTGTTTTTT
v_gene: TRBV19; d_gene: TRBD1; abundance: -; j_gene: TRBJ1-1; CDR3aa: CASSPDRGTEAFF; CDR3nt: TGTGCCAGTAGTCCCGACAGGGGGACTGAAGCTTTCTTT
v_gene: TRBV7-9; d_gene: -; abundance: -; j_gene: TRBJ1-4; CDR3aa: CASSAKQATNEKLFF; CDR3nt: TGTGCCAGCAGCGCCAAACAGGCAACTAATGAAAAACTGTTTTTT
v_gene: TRBV25-1; d_gene: TRBD2; abundance: -; j_gene: TRBJ2-3; CDR3aa: CASGTSGRGSTDTQYF; CDR3nt: TGTGCCAGCGGGACTAGCGGGAGGGGAAGCACAGATACGCAGTATTTT
v_gene: TRBV12-5; d_gene: -; abundance: -; j_gene: TRBJ2-3; CDR3aa: CASSRYSTDTQYF; CDR3nt: TGTGCTAGTTCGCGGTATAGCACAGATACGCAGTATTTT
v_gene: TRBV7-9; d_gene: -; abundance: -; j_gene: TRBJ2-3; CDR3aa: CASSRQGIAQYF; CDR3nt: TGTGCCAGCAGCCGCCAGGGGATAGCGCAGTATTTT